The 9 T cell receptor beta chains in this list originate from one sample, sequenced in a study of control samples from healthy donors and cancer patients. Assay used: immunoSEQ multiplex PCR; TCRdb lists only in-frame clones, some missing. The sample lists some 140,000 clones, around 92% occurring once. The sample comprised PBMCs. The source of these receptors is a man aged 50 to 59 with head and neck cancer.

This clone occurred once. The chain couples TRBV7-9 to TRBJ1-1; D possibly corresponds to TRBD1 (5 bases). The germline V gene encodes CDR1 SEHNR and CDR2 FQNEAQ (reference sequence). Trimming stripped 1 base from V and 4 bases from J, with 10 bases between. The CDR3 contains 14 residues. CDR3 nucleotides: TGTGCCAGCAGCTTAGGACAGCCAGGCACTGAAGCTTTCTTT. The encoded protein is CASSLGQPGTEAFF.

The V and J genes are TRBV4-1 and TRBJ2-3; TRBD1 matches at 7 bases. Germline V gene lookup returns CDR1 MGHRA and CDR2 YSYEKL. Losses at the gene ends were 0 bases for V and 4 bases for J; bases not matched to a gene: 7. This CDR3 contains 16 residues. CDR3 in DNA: TGCGCCAGCAGCCAAGAATGGGACAGTGACCCAGATACGCAGTATTTT. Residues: CASSQEWDSDPDTQYF.

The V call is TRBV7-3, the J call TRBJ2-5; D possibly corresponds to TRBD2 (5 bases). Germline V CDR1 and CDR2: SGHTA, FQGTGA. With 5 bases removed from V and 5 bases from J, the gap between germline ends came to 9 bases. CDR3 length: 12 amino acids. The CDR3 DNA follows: TGTGCCAGCAGCCTGCCGGGGGAGACCCAGTACTTC. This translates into CASSLPGETQYF.

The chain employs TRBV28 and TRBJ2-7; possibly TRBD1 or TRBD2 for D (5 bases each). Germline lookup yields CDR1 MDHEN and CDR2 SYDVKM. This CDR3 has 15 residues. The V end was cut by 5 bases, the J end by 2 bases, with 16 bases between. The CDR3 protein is CASSPDYQGAYEQYF. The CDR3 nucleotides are TGTGCCAGCAGTCCCGACTACCAAGGGGCCTACGAGCAGTACTTC.

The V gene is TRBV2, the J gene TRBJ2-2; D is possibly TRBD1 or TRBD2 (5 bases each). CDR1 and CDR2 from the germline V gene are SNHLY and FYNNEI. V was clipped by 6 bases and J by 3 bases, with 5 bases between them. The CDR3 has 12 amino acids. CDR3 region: CASRGDTGELFF. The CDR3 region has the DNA TGTGCCAGCAGGGGGGACACCGGGGAGCTGTTTTTT.

The CDR3 coding sequence is TGTGCCAGCAGCTTTGGACAGGGGGTCGCTGGAAACACCATATATTTT. Its translation is CASSFGQGVAGNTIYF. V gene TRBV5-4 combines with J gene TRBJ1-3; 10 nucleotides match TRBD1. V trimming: 2 bases; J trimming: 2 bases; junction bases outside the gene matches: 4. The CDR3 spans 16 residues. CDR1 and CDR2 (germline): SGHNT, YYREEE (reference sequence).

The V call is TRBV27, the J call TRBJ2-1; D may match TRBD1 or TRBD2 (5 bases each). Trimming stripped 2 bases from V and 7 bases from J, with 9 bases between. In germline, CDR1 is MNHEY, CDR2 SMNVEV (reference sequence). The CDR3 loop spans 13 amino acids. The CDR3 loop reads CASSLRGGNEQFF. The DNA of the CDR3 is TGTGCCAGCAGTTTAAGGGGCGGGAATGAGCAGTTCTTC.

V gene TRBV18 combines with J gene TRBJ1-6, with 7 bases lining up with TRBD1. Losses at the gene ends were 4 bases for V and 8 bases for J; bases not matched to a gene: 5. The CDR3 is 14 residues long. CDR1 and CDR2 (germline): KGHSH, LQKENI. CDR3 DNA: TGTGCCAGCTCACGTGACAGGGACTATTCACCCCTCCACTTT. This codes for CASSRDRDYSPLHF.

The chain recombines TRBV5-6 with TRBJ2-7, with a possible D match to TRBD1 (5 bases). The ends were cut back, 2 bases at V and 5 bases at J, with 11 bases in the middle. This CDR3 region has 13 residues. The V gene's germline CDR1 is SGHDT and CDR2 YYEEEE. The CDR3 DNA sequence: TGTGCCAGCAGCTTTGGCAGGGTGAACGAGCAGTACTTC. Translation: CASSFGRVNEQYF.